This T cell receptor (beta chain) was sequenced for a study of Ad26.COV2.S vaccination and SARS-CoV-2 variants. Whole-study context: Administration of Ad26.COV2.S was intramuscular, either once or twice 56 days apart.

Profiling relied on immunoSEQ multiplex PCR, and the TCRdb table lists in-frame clones only, not all of them. The repertoire holds about 350,000 clones, with 80% to 90% as singletons. Sample treatment: roughly 20 received Ad26.COV2.S at low or high dose, single or two shots; a few received placebo; per-sample allocation not given. Sampling happened 63 days after the first vaccine or placebo injection. V gave up 4 bases and J gave up 4 bases; unmatched junction bases: 12. The germline CDR1 and CDR2 sequences are MGHRA and YSYEKL. The CDR3 runs 18 residues. This specimen was peripheral blood, taken in a trial of Ad26.COV2.S vaccine versus placebo. The V gene is TRBV4-1, the J gene TRBJ2-2; 10 bases are shared with TRBD2. The origin of this receptor is a person aged 18 to 65 who received the Ad26.COV2.S COVID-19 vaccine or a placebo. CDR3 nucleotide sequence: TGCGCCAGCAGCCCGGGTGGAGCGGGAGGGCCGGGCACCGGGGAGCTGTTTTTT. Protein: CASSPGGAGGPGTGELFF.